What follows are 17 T cell receptor beta chains derived from one specimen sequenced in a study of blood T cells in healthy people across ages. Sample-barcoded 5' priming and a J-beta primer mix drove a second PCR of roughly 6 to 12 cycles. TCRdb called the 5' RACE reads again in MiXCR, with one record for every CDR3 protein. The table has around 1,000,000 distinct CDR3 sequences, 25% seen once. In addition, the sample was reused for a study of T cells of mothers and their children.

The sample taken for sequencing was blood. Receptor source: a girl aged 2 to 9 in good health.

This clonotype came up many times. The DNA of the CDR3 is TGCAGCGGGGGTCAAGAGACCCAGTACTTC. Translation gives CSGGQETQYF. V and J are TRBV29-1 and TRBJ2-5, with no clear D. The CDR3 totals 10 residues. Per the germline V gene, CDR1 is SQVTM and CDR2 is ANQGSEA. V gave up 7 bases and J gave up 2 bases, with 5 bases separating them.

This clonotype was counted a few times. This chain connects TRBV7-9 to TRBJ2-5; 7 positions agree with TRBD2. The J call is doubtful: the DNA matches TRBJ2-1 better. CDR1 is SEHNR, CDR2 FQNEAQ, per germline (reference sequence). The CDR3 spans 16 residues. As DNA, the CDR3 is TGTGCCAGCAGCTTAGCGCAAGCGGGAAAGGGTAATGAGCAGTTCTTC. Translated: CASSLAQAGKGNEQFF.

This clonotype has just a few counts. Germline and junction disagree at one end, which may indicate a read error. This sequence joins TRBV6-6 and TRBJ2-1, with a tentative D call TRBD2 (5 bases). There are 12 residues in the CDR3. Germline V CDR1 and CDR2: MNHNY, SVGAGI (reference sequence). CDR3 sequence reads: CAGSDYENEQFF. The CDR3 DNA sequence: TGTGCCGGCAGTGACTACGAAAATGAGCAGTTCTTC.

This sequence joins TRBV13 and TRBJ2-5, with a possible D match to TRBD2 (5 bases). The J call may be mistaken, given a closer DNA end match to TRBJ2-1. Germline V gives CDR1 PRHDT, CDR2 FYEKMQ (reference sequence). This CDR3 has 13 amino acids. The CDR3 nucleotides are TGTGCCAGCAGCTTGGCAGGCGCGGGCGAGCAGTTCTTC. It specifies CASSLAGAGEQFF.

This rearrangement joins TRBV9 to TRBJ2-1, with 7 bases identical to TRBD2. The CDR3 runs to 16 residues. Germline V lookup: CDR1 SGDLS, CDR2 YYNGEE. V shed 6 bases, J shed 5 bases, and the junction held 14 bases outside the gene matches. The CDR3 region has the DNA TGTGCCAGCAACTCCCCCGGGGGGACCGCTGACAATGAGCAGTTCTTC. Its translation: CASNSPGGTADNEQFF.

There are a few counts of this clonotype. One end of the junction fails to match germline, which may point to a read error. The chain links TRBV10-3 to TRBJ2-2, with a tentative D call TRBD2 (6 bases). The CDR3 length is 15 residues. Germline lookup yields CDR1 ENHRY and CDR2 SYGVKD. DNA of the CDR3: TGTGCCATCAACGGGGGACCTAAGAACACTGGGGAGCTGTTTTTT. Its protein is CAINGGPKNTGELFF.

The V and J genes are TRBV20-1 and TRBJ2-5; possible D gene TRBD2, 5 bases. The DNA end lines up better with TRBJ2-7; the J call may be wrong. CDR3 length: 13 residues. The V gene's germline CDR1 is DFQATT and CDR2 SNEGSKA (reference sequence). The CDR3 sequence: CSAWMDFSYEQYF. The CDR3 nucleotides read TGCAGTGCCTGGATGGACTTCTCCTACGAGCAGTACTTC.

V and J are TRBV3-1 and TRBJ1-2; 7 nucleotides agree with TRBD1. Unmatched junction bases numbered 10, after V lost 4 bases and J lost 8 bases. Germline values: CDR1 LGHDT, CDR2 YNNKEL (reference sequence). The CDR3 sequence is 14 residues long. The CDR3 DNA follows: TGTGCCAGCAGCCGGGCATTAGGGACAGAGGGCTACACCTTC. Translating it yields CASSRALGTEGYTF.

This clonotype has more than one count but fewer than ten. The J gene is TRBJ2-5, the V gene TRBV25-1, with 8 bases aligning to TRBD1. Germline V CDR1 and CDR2: MGHDK, SYGVNS. V lost 4 bases to trimming and J lost 5 bases; unmatched junction nucleotides: 6. The CDR3 length is 14 residues. CDR3 protein: CASSVQGEMETQYF. The CDR3 coding sequence is TGTGCCAGCAGTGTACAGGGGGAGATGGAGACCCAGTACTTC.

The gene calls are TRBV7-3 and TRBJ2-1; D unresolved. The germline V gene encodes CDR1 SGHTA and CDR2 FQGTGA. The length of the CDR3 is 16 residues. Trimming pared 1 base from V and 0 bases from J, leaving 10 bases between. The CDR3 reads CASSLSAASSYNEQFF. In nucleotides, the CDR3 is TGTGCCAGCAGCTTAAGTGCCGCGAGCTCCTACAATGAGCAGTTCTTC.

J is TRBJ1-5 and V is TRBV2, with D possibly being TRBD1 (5 bases). This CDR3 spans 15 amino acids. Germline V gene lookup returns CDR1 SNHLY and CDR2 FYNNEI. V shed 0 bases and J shed 4 bases, with 10 bases lying between them. CDR3 coding DNA: TGTGCCAGCAGTGAAGCGGTACAGGAGAATCAGCCCCAGCATTTT. Translated, it gives CASSEAVQENQPQHF.

V gene TRBV6-5 combines with J gene TRBJ1-2, with 7 bases that match TRBD1. Germline V gives CDR1 MNHEY, CDR2 SVGAGI. Unmatched junction bases numbered 3, after V lost 6 bases and J lost 2 bases. The CDR3 consists of 13 residues. CDR3: CASREGGNYGYTF. DNA for the CDR3: TGTGCCAGCAGGGAAGGGGGCAACTATGGCTACACCTTC.

This chain connects TRBV12-3 or TRBV12-4 to TRBJ2-1; 7 nucleotides match TRBD2. V lost 3 bases, J lost 7 bases, and 9 bases stayed unmatched. CDR3 length: 15 amino acids. The DNA of the CDR3 is TGTGCCAGCAGTTTTGGTAGAGGGGAGGGGAATGAGCAGTTCTTC. The encoded protein is CASSFGRGEGNEQFF.

The chain employs TRBV27 and TRBJ2-5; weak D call: TRBD2 (7 bases). The J call may not be correct, given that the DNA end is closer to TRBJ2-1. From germline, CDR1 is MNHEY and CDR2 SMNVEV (reference sequence). CDR3 length: 14 amino acids. The chain's CDR3 is CASSLVGGGNEQFF. In DNA, the CDR3 is TGTGCCAGCAGTTTAGTAGGGGGGGGCAATGAGCAGTTCTTC.

V gene TRBV7-9 combines with J gene TRBJ1-1; 11 bases match TRBD1. The length of the CDR3 is 15 residues. Trimming removed 5 bases from V and 7 bases from J; junction bases left unmatched: 9. CDR1 is SEHNR and CDR2 is FQNEAQ in the germline V gene (reference sequence). This CDR3 is CASSPWTGGHDEAFF. In DNA form, the CDR3 reads TGTGCCAGCAGCCCCTGGACAGGGGGCCATGATGAAGCTTTCTTT.

This clonotype was recorded a few times. The chain links TRBV6-5 to TRBJ1-1; possibly TRBD1 for D (6 bases). The CDR3 has 17 amino acids. Germline assignment: CDR1 MNHEY and CDR2 SVGAGI. The V and J ends lost 0 bases and 3 bases respectively, with 17 bases between them. CDR3 sequence (DNA): TGTGCCAGCAGTTACTCGACAGGATATGATCGATACACTGAAGCTTTCTTT. Amino acid sequence: CASSYSTGYDRYTEAFF.

V and J are TRBV27 and TRBJ1-1; no clear D. V lost 6 bases and J lost 0, with 8 bases in between. This CDR3 has 13 residues. CDR1 MNHEY and CDR2 SMNVEV come from the germline V gene (reference sequence). The DNA for the CDR3 is TGTGCCAGCAGGAGCATATTGAACACTGAAGCTTTCTTT. It translates to CASRSILNTEAFF.